This is a list of T cell receptor beta chains from one sample in a study of glioma-infiltrating T cells after dendritic cell vaccination. Using immunoSEQ multiplex PCR, the repertoire was profiled, and TCRdb retains in-frame clones only, with some absent. The table lists roughly 100,000 clones, about 90% of them singletons, with 2.7% in the top ten. The sequences come from blood, collected after dendritic cell vaccination. Source of these receptors: a human donor with glioblastoma. Each CDR3 is given with its conserved first and last residue. A D gene is named only where the DNA matches it firmly.

V,J,D,DNA,CDR3
TRBV4-2,TRBJ2-3,TRBD2,TGTGCCAGCAGCCAAGAGCCCAAAACTAGCGGGAGAGTGCAGCCGGCAGATACGCAGTATTTT,CASSQEPKTSGRVQPADTQYF
TRBV18,TRBJ1-1,.,TGTGCCAGCTCCCTTGAGGGCCGGGCCACTGAAGCTTTCTTT,CASSLEGRATEAFF
TRBV7-8,TRBJ2-1,TRBD2,TGTGCCAGCAGCTTAGGTTTGACTAGCGGCTACAATGAGCAGTTCTTC,CASSLGLTSGYNEQFF
TRBV7-6,TRBJ1-4,.,TGTGCCAGCAGCAAACAGCTGAATGAAAAACTGTTTTTT,CASSKQLNEKLFF
TRBV29-1,TRBJ1-4,.,TGCAGCGCCGACACGGGGGGCGCGGGAGAAAAACTGTTTTTT,CSADTGGAGEKLFF
TRBV29-1,TRBJ2-1,TRBD1,TGCAGCGTTGAGTCCAAGGACAGGCGCTCCAACGAGCAGTTCTTC,CSVESKDRRSNEQFF
TRBV5-1,TRBJ2-7,TRBD1,TGCGCCAGCAGCTTCGGGACAGGGTCCTACGAGCAGTACTTC,CASSFGTGSYEQYF
TRBV18,TRBJ1-5,.,TGTGCCAGCTCAGGCGAGGGGGAGCGGAATCAGCCCCAGCATTTT,CASSGEGERNQPQHF
TRBV11-2,TRBJ2-2,TRBD1,TGTGCCAGCAGCGCCGGACAGGGGACAAACACCGGGGAGCTGTTTTTT,CASSAGQGTNTGELFF
TRBV6-5,TRBJ2-1,TRBD2,TGTGCCAGCAGTCGACTAGCGGGACGCAATGAGCAGTTCTTC,CASSRLAGRNEQFF
TRBV19,TRBJ2-5,TRBD1,TGTGCCAGTAGGGGACAGAACCAAGAGACCCAGTACTTC,CASRGQNQETQYF
TRBV5-1,TRBJ2-3,TRBD2,TGCGCCAGCAGCGCGGGGGAGACAGATACGCAGTATTTT,CASSAGETDTQYF
TRBV13,TRBJ2-1,TRBD1,TGTGCCAGCAGCCCCCTCCCCAGGCGACAGGGGGGATTAAAGTTCTTC,CASSPLPRRQGGLKFF
TRBV18,TRBJ1-1,TRBD1,TGTGCCAGCTCACCAGGGACAGGAAGAGCTTTCTTT,CASSPGTGRAFF
TRBV18,TRBJ1-5,.,TGTGCCAGCTCACCACGGGCCAGTTATGATCAGCCCCAGCATTTT,CASSPRASYDQPQHF
TRBV25-1,TRBJ2-2,TRBD1,TGTGCCAGCAGGGATACAGGGGGCAACACCGGGGAGCTGTTTTTT,CASRDTGGNTGELFF
TRBV5-4,TRBJ1-3,TRBD1,TGTGCCAGCAGCCGACAGGGAAGCTCTGGAAACACCATATATTTT,CASSRQGSSGNTIYF
TRBV29-1,TRBJ2-3,.,TGCAGCGTTGAAGACAGGGGAGCAGATACGCAGTATTTT,CSVEDRGADTQYF
TRBV5-6,TRBJ2-3,.,TGTGCCAGCCGGACAGCCTCCACAGATACGCAGTATTTT,CASRTASTDTQYF
TRBV6-5,TRBJ2-7,.,TGTGCCAGCATCAACACAGGGTCAGGGGAGCAGTACTTC,CASINTGSGEQYF
TRBV18,TRBJ2-3,TRBD1,TGTGCCAGCTCACTAAGACAGGGTCGCAATACGCAGTATTTT,CASSLRQGRNTQYF
TRBV4-1,TRBJ1-4,TRBD1,TGCGCCAGCAGCCCTTCGCCCCCGGGACAGGGGGCAGGAGCTAATGAAAAACTGTTTTTT,CASSPSPPGQGAGANEKLFF
TRBV10-3,TRBJ1-2,.,TGTGCCATCAGGGAGCGAGGGTACTATGGCTACACCTTC,CAIRERGYYGYTF
TRBV6-4,TRBJ1-5,TRBD1,TGTGCCAGCAGTAAGGCCGGGACAGGGGGCGAAGAGGGCAATCAGCCCCAGCATTTT,CASSKAGTGGEEGNQPQHF
TRBV2,TRBJ1-1,TRBD1,TGTGCCAGCAATAAACAGGGGTACACTGAAGCTTTCTTT,CASNKQGYTEAFF
TRBV9,TRBJ1-4,TRBD1,TGTGCCAGCAGCGCAACCGGGACAGGGGATGAAAAACTGTTTTTT,CASSATGTGDEKLFF
TRBV15,TRBJ2-7,.,TGTGCCACCAGCAGAGATAAGAGCTACGAGCAGTACTTC,CATSRDKSYEQYF
TRBV19,TRBJ2-7,TRBD1,TGTGCCAGTAGTATTGGACAGGGGACCTACGAGCAGTACTTC,CASSIGQGTYEQYF